This TCR beta chain was recovered during a study of shared clonotypes between healthy human individuals. Trimming removed 2 bases at V and 5 bases at J, with 13 bases between. Germline values: CDR1 SEHNR, CDR2 FQNEAQ (reference sequence). This CDR3 is built from 14 residues. The repertoire was sequenced with immunoSEQ multiplex PCR; TCRdb's copy has only in-frame clones and lacks some. The repertoire holds roughly 500,000 clones, with almost 97% as singletons. The J gene is TRBJ2-7, the V gene TRBV7-9; the D gene is possibly TRBD1 (5 bases). The sequenced material came from naive CD4+ T cells sorted from blood. As for subset: CD45RA+ positively selected. The clonotype was recovered from a woman aged 25 to 39 in good health. The CDR3, as DNA: TGTGCCAGCAGCTTATCCTGGGGCTTCAACGAGCAGTACTTC. This gives the protein CASSLSWGFNEQYF.